Following are 7 T cell receptor beta chains from one sample sequenced in a study of human T cells and chemical hapten exposure. TCRdb called the RACE reads again in MiXCR, with one record for every CDR3 protein. Among tens of thousands of distinct CDR3 sequences listed, over 8.5% were seen once. Time point given: healthy volunteer bleed at 6 weeks. Total RNA came from unfractionated whole blood. Sequencing was performed on whole blood. Receptors originate from a male donor in good health. Some clones in this sample may be carry-over from other donors' samples.

This clonotype was seen only a few times. V and J are TRBV12-3 or TRBV12-4 and TRBJ2-7; D might be TRBD1 (6 bases). Trimming stripped 3 bases from V and 2 bases from J, with 11 bases between. The CDR3 length is 14 residues. Written as DNA, the CDR3 is TGTGCCAGCAGTTTCGGGGACACCACCTACGAGCAGTACTTC. Amino acid sequence: CASSFGDTTYEQYF.

This clonotype was counted only a few times. V gene TRBV5-1 combines with J gene TRBJ2-1; 7 positions agree with TRBD1. This CDR3 is 15 amino acids long. In germline, CDR1 is SGHRS, CDR2 YFSETQ. The V segment lost 4 bases and the J segment 5 bases; nucleotides outside the gene matches: 9. The chain's CDR3 is CASSRDSPGHNEQFF. In DNA, the CDR3 is TGCGCCAGCAGCAGGGACAGCCCGGGGCACAATGAGCAGTTCTTC.

V and J are TRBV20-1 and TRBJ1-6; TRBD1 matches 10 bases. The germline gives CDR1 DFQATT, CDR2 SNEGSKA (reference sequence). Losses at the gene ends were 0 bases for V and 4 bases for J; bases not matched to a gene: 0. The CDR3 spans 15 residues. In DNA, the CDR3 is TGCAGTGCTAGAGAGGACAGGGGGTATAATTCACCCCTCCACTTT. Translation: CSAREDRGYNSPLHF.

In this sample, this clonotype turned up a few times. The DNA for the CDR3 is TGTGCCAGCAGTTTAGCGGGACTGCCGAACACTGAAGCTTTCTTT. Encoded protein: CASSLAGLPNTEAFF. The J gene is TRBJ1-1, the V gene TRBV12-3 or TRBV12-4; maybe TRBD1 (5 bases). There are 15 residues in the CDR3. Trimming took off 0 bases at V and 1 base at J, with 9 bases between the two ends.

The chain couples TRBV11-3 to TRBJ2-1, with 10 bases that match TRBD2. This CDR3 spans 16 amino acids. Losses at the gene ends were 1 base for V and 10 bases for J; bases not matched to a gene: 10. Germline-derived CDR1 and CDR2 are SGHNT and YENEEA. The DNA of the CDR3 is TGTGCCAGCAGCTTAGGGACAGCGGGGGGGCCGGGCGAGCAGTTCTTC. Translating gives CASSLGTAGGPGEQFF.

This clonotype was picked up a small number of times. The V call is TRBV4-2, the J call TRBJ1-6, with D uncertain. CDR3 length: 15 residues. The germline CDR1 and CDR2 sequences are LGHNA and YNFKEQ. Between the trimmed V and J ends, which lost 0 bases and 2 bases, there was a span of 5 bases. CDR3 coding DNA: TGTGCCAGCAGCCAAGAAGGGACCTATAATTCACCCCTCCACTTT. It specifies CASSQEGTYNSPLHF.

This clonotype was recorded many times. This sequence joins TRBV2 and TRBJ1-4; unclear D gene. The CDR3 covers 13 residues. The germline V gene has CDR1 SNHLY and CDR2 FYNNEI. Trimming removed 8 bases at V and 0 bases at J, with 7 bases between. CDR3 nucleotide sequence: TGTGCCAGCCACGCTGCAACTAATGAAAAACTGTTTTTT. It encodes CASHAATNEKLFF.